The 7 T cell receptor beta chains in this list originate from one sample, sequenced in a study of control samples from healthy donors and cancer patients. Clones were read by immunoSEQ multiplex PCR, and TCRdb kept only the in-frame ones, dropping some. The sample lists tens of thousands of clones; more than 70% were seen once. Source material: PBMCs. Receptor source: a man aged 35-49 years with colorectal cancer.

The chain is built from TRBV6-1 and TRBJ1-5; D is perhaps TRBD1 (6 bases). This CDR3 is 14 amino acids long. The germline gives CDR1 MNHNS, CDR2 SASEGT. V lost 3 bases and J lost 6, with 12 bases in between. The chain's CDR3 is CASSEFRQAQPQHF. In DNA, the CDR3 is TGTGCCAGCAGTGAGTTCCGACAGGCTCAGCCCCAGCATTTT.

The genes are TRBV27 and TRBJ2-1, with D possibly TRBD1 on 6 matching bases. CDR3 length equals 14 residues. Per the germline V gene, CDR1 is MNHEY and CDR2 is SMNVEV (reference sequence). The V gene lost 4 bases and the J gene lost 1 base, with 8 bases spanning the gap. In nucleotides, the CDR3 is TGTGCCAGCAGTTCCAGGGGTTCCTACAATGAGCAGTTCTTC. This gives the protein CASSSRGSYNEQFF.

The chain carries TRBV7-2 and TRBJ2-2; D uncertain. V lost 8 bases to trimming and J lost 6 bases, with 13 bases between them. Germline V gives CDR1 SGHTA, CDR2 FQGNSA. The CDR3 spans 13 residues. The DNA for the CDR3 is TGTGCCAGCGGCACCCGTGGAGCCGGGGAGCTGTTTTTT. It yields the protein CASGTRGAGELFF.

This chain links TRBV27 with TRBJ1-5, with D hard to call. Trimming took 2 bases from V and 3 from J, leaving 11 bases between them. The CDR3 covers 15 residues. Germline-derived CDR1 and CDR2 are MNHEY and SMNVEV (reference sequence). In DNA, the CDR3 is TGTGCCAGCAGTTTAGACGACGGCTACAATCAGCCCCAGCATTTT. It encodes CASSLDDGYNQPQHF.

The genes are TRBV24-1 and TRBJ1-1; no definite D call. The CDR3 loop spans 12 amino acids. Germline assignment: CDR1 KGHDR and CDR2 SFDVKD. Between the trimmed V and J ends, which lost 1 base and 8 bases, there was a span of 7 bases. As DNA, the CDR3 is TGTGCCACCAGTGATTTCGCCGGCGAAGCTTTCTTT. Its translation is CATSDFAGEAFF.

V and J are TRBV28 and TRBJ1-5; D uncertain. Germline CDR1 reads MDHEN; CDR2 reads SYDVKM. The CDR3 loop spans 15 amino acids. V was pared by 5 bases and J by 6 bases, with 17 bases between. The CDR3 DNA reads TGTGCCAGCAGTCCAAGGACTGGCAGCCCTCAGCCCCAGCATTTT. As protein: CASSPRTGSPQPQHF.

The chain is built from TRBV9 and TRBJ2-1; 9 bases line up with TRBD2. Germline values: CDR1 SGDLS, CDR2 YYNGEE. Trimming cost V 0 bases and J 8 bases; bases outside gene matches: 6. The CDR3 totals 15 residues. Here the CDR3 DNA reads TGTGCCAGCAGCGTAGCGATAGCGGGAGACTATGAGCAGTTCTTC. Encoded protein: CASSVAIAGDYEQFF.